Listed below are T cell receptor beta chains from one sample, sequenced in a study of T cell repertoires in cytomegalovirus infection. TCRdb fed the reads into MiXCR, producing one record per CDR3 protein. Of some 590,000 distinct CDR3 sequences listed, roughly 43% are singletons. No antigen has been assigned to these receptors. This sample comprised cultured PBMCs, obtained from culture after CMV antigen stimulation. The receptor set was obtained from a human donor in good health (CMV status not recorded). Some clones in this sample may be carry-over from other donors' samples. CDR3s include the opening cysteine and the closing phenylalanine or tryptophan. Fields, in order: J gene, clone size, D gene, V gene, CDR3 DNA, CDR3 protein. A D gene is named only where the DNA matches it firmly. Size tells how often a clone was seen (once, few, many) or the class of an expanded clone, and some rows leave it out.

TRBJ1-2	few	.	TRBV7-2	TGTGCCAGCAGCTTAAATGCCAACTATGGCTACACCTTC	CASSLNANYGYTF
TRBJ1-2	few	.	TRBV7-9	TGTGCCAGCAGCTTAGGCCCCGGGGGCTACACCTTC	CASSLGPGGYTF
TRBJ2-4	.	TRBD2	TRBV6-6	TGTGCCACCCGTAGCGGGAGGGCCCAAAACATTCAGTACTTC	CATRSGRAQNIQYF
TRBJ2-3	few	TRBD1	TRBV2	TGTGCCAGCAGTGGACCGGGACAGAGCACAGATACGCAGTATTTT	CASSGPGQSTDTQYF
TRBJ2-3	.	.	TRBV7-2	TGTGCCAGCAGAAAAGGGGCCCCAAGTACAGATACGCAGTATTTT	CASRKGAPSTDTQYF
TRBJ2-2	.	.	TRBV6-6	TGTGCCAGCAGTTTCCGGGCAAGTCCAGGGAAACCCGGGGAGCTGTTTTTT	CASSFRASPGKPGELFF
TRBJ2-3	.	.	TRBV7-2	TGTGCCAGCAGCTCCACCAGGCGAGCGCCGGCGGATACGCAGTATTTT	CASSSTRRAPADTQYF
TRBJ2-1	few	.	TRBV12-5	TGTGCTAGTGGTCCAGGAGATGAGCAGTTCTTC	CASGPGDEQFF
TRBJ2-1	few	.	TRBV5-6	TGTGCCAGCAGCTTCGGCGCAAGGGGTATTGGCAATGAGCAGTTCTTC	CASSFGARGIGNEQFF
TRBJ2-1	.	.	TRBV2	TGTGCCAGCAGTGACGGGCCTAGCTCCTACAATGAGCAGTTCTTC	CASSDGPSSYNEQFF
TRBJ2-3	.	TRBD2	TRBV9	TGTGCCAGCAGCGTAGCTGGACTAGCGGGCGACACAGATACGCAGTATTTT	CASSVAGLAGDTDTQYF
TRBJ1-4	.	.	TRBV7-2	TGTGCCAGCAGCTTAGGAGCAGGAGTTAATGAAAAACTGTTTTTT	CASSLGAGVNEKLFF
TRBJ1-5	.	.	TRBV5-5	TGTGCCAGCAGCTTCGATGACAGTTCAAATCAGCCCCAGCATTTT	CASSFDDSSNQPQHF
TRBJ2-7	few	.	TRBV7-2	TGTGCCAGCAGCTACCGTTTAAGATTTGACGAGCAGTACTTC	CASSYRLRFDEQYF
TRBJ2-1	many	.	TRBV7-2	TGTGCCAGCAGCTTAGCTCGCGGGGTGATTGATTTTGAGCAGTTCTTC	CASSLARGVIDFEQFF
TRBJ2-4	.	.	TRBV11-2	TGTGCCAGCAGCTTAGACGGGTTAGCCAAAAACATTCAGTACTTC	CASSLDGLAKNIQYF
TRBJ1-1	.	.	TRBV12-3/TRBV12-4	TGTGCCAGCATTGGGTTCGGAGGGGCCGAAGCTTTCTTT	CASIGFGGAEAFF
TRBJ2-7	few	TRBD2	TRBV27	TGTGCCAGCAAAAAGCGGGATTCCTACGAGCAGTACTTC	CASKKRDSYEQYF
TRBJ2-6	.	.	TRBV7-2	TGTGCCAGCAGCTTAATGATCTCTGGGGCCAACGTCCTGACTTTC	CASSLMISGANVLTF
TRBJ2-3	.	.	TRBV7-2	TGTGCCAGCAGCCCCAGAATTGGGGGGGATACGCAGTATTTT	CASSPRIGGDTQYF
TRBJ2-2	.	.	TRBV6-2/TRBV6-3	TGTGCCAGCAGAAGGCAGGGAGGCACCGGGGAGCTGTTTTTT	CASRRQGGTGELFF
TRBJ1-1	.	.	TRBV6-1	TGTGCCAGCAGTGAGGAGGGATTGAACACTGAAGCTTTCTTT	CASSEEGLNTEAFF
TRBJ2-3	once	TRBD2	TRBV27	TGTGCCAGCAGTTTTATTACTAGCGGGAGTAAGGCAGATACGCAGTATTTT	CASSFITSGSKADTQYF
TRBJ2-7	.	TRBD1	TRBV7-2	TGTGCCAGCACCCGGACAGGGGGTTACGAGCAGTACTTC	CASTRTGGYEQYF